This T cell receptor (beta chain) emerged from a study of shared clonotypes between healthy human individuals. The germline V gene has CDR1 LNHNV and CDR2 YYDKDF (reference sequence). V was pared by 3 bases and J by 7 bases, with 13 bases of the junction left unmatched. The CDR3 runs 16 residues. The sorted-subset replicate PCRs were given around 190 ng DNA, which is approximately 30,000 T cell genomes. The assay was immunoSEQ multiplex PCR, and TCRdb's table has in-frame clones only and misses some. This table has roughly 1,800,000 clones, roughly 94% appearing once. This clone was seen a few times. The antigen remains unidentified. As defined, naive CD8 cells were CD45RO-negative and positively selected for CCR7, with terminally differentiated effector memory CD45RA+ cells excluded. The study's findings and limits: Specimens sampled were limited to blood, with tissue repertoires likely differing. Some clonotypes were shared by all four sorted-subset donors, while others were not shared. The non-shared ones had lower generation probabilities than the shared ones.

The TCR was taken from a man between 18 and 35 years old in good health. The rearrangement uses TRBV15 and TRBJ2-5; 8 bases match TRBD2. Sample: naive CD8+ T cells sorted from blood. The CDR3 sequence is CATSSVIRGGRGTQYF. The CDR3 nucleotides are TGTGCCACCAGCAGTGTGATACGGGGGGGCCGGGGGACCCAGTACTTC.